The 11 T cell receptor beta chains given below trace back to one sample, sequenced in a study of cytomegalovirus exposure and HLA in healthy donors. 60 Vbeta and 13 Jbeta primers were used in PCR. The data were produced by immunoSEQ multiplex PCR, yet TCRdb's version contains in-frame clones alone and is incomplete. The table lists approximately 290,000 clones, approximately 80% of them singletons. The specimen sequenced was PBMCs. The receptors were sampled from a girl aged 2 to 9 in good health and CMV-seronegative.

The chain employs TRBV5-8 and TRBJ1-2, with no clear D. V lost 2 bases and J lost 8, with 13 bases in between. Germline V gene sequence: CDR1 SGHTS, CDR2 YDEGEE. This CDR3 is 13 amino acids long. The CDR3 region is CASSFVGGSGYTF. The CDR3 nucleotides read TGTGCCAGCAGCTTCGTGGGAGGGTCAGGCTACACCTTC. Full variable domain (outside the CDR3, taken from reference TRBV5-8 and TRBJ1-2): EAGVTQSPTHLIKTRGQQATLRCSPISGHTSVYWYQQALGLGLQFLLWYDEGEERNRGNFPPRFSGRQFPNYSSELNVNALELEDSALYLCASSFVGGSGYTFGSGTRLTVV.

The rearrangement uses TRBV4-1 and TRBJ2-2, with 11 bases identical to TRBD2. In germline, CDR1 is MGHRA, CDR2 YSYEKL. The J segment lost 3 bases and the V segment lost 4 bases, leaving 4 bases of the junction unmatched. The length of the CDR3 is 16 residues. The CDR3 spells CASSRLTSGDTGELFF. In DNA, the CDR3 is TGCGCCAGCAGCCGATTGACTAGCGGGGACACCGGGGAGCTGTTTTTT.

The chain's CDR3 is CASSPQGSTDTQYF. The CDR3 region has the DNA TGTGCCAGCAGCCCGCAGGGGAGCACAGATACGCAGTATTTT. The chain links TRBV11-2 to TRBJ2-3; possible D gene TRBD1, 6 bases. CDR1 is SGHAT, CDR2 FQNNGV, per germline. V was cut by 5 bases and J by 0 bases, with 9 bases left in between. This CDR3 is built from 14 residues. Full variable domain (rest looked up from reference TRBV11-2 and TRBJ2-3): EAGVAQSPRYKIIEKRQSVAFWCNPISGHATLYWYQQILGQGPKLLIQFQNNGVVDDSQLPKDRFSAERLKGVDSTLKIQPAKLEDSAVYLCASSPQGSTDTQYFGPGTRLTVL.

In this sample, this clone turned up once. The chain links TRBV6-5 to TRBJ2-5; maybe TRBD2 (5 bases). The CDR3 runs to 13 residues. V lost 7 bases, J lost 4 bases, and 13 bases lay in between. Germline lookup yields CDR1 MNHEY and CDR2 SVGAGI. The CDR3 nucleotides are TGTGCCAGCAATAACGGGGTACGAGAGACCCAGTACTTC. It codes for CASNNGVRETQYF.

Only a few counts were recorded for this clone. This rearrangement joins TRBV7-9 to TRBJ1-3; D gene ambiguous. Between the trimmed V and J ends, which lost 0 bases and 4 bases, there was a span of 13 bases. This CDR3 region has 16 residues. CDR1 is SEHNR and CDR2 is FQNEAQ in the germline V gene (reference sequence). This chain's CDR3 is CASSLAVSGSGNTIYF. Written as DNA, the CDR3 is TGTGCCAGCAGCTTAGCGGTCTCAGGCTCCGGAAACACCATATATTTT.

This clone was observed a few times. The rearrangement joins TRBV19 to TRBJ1-5; 8 bases match TRBD1. J was trimmed by 7 bases and V by 4 bases; bases with no gene match: 6. The CDR3 length is 14 residues. The germline CDR1 and CDR2 sequences are LNHDA and SQIVND (reference sequence). The CDR3 here is CASSTRGRGQPQHF. The CDR3 DNA follows: TGTGCCAGTAGTACCAGGGGGCGCGGGCAGCCCCAGCATTTT.

This chain connects TRBV29-1 to TRBJ1-3; D perhaps matches TRBD1 (5 bases). The V gene lost 4 bases and the J gene lost 0 bases, with 13 bases spanning the gap. Germline V gives CDR1 SQVTM, CDR2 ANQGSEA. The CDR3 has 15 amino acids. DNA of the CDR3: TGCAGCGTTGTGGGGGGAGATCGCTCTGGAAACACCATATATTTT. Translated: CSVVGGDRSGNTIYF.

CDR3 sequence: CASRYEGEGSYNSPLHF. The CDR3 nucleotides read TGTGCCAGCAGATATGAAGGGGAGGGCTCCTATAATTCACCCCTCCACTTT. This sequence joins TRBV7-9 and TRBJ1-6; tentatively, D is TRBD1 (5 bases). Trimming removed 6 bases at V and 0 bases at J, with 15 bases between. CDR1 is SEHNR and CDR2 is FQNEAQ in the germline V gene (reference sequence). The CDR3 consists of 17 residues.

The genes are TRBV18 and TRBJ2-1; D may be TRBD1 (6 bases). Deletions cut 5 bases from V and 7 bases from J, with 21 bases between. This CDR3 contains 16 residues. Germline V lookup: CDR1 KGHSH, CDR2 LQKENI. This CDR3 reads CASSGTGTPGGNEQFF. Here the CDR3 DNA reads TGTGCCAGCTCAGGTACCGGGACACCGGGCGGGAATGAGCAGTTCTTC.

This chain links TRBV5-6 with TRBJ1-1; 9 bases are shared with TRBD1. CDR3 length: 15 amino acids. CDR1 is SGHDT and CDR2 is YYEEEE in the germline V gene. Trimming took 5 bases from V and 1 from J; bases not matched to a gene: 6. The CDR3 sequence is CASRHPGQGNTEAFF. The CDR3 nucleotides are TGTGCCAGCAGGCACCCGGGACAGGGGAACACTGAAGCTTTCTTT.

This sequence joins TRBV7-9 and TRBJ1-4; 8 nucleotides agree with TRBD1. J lost 6 bases, V lost 5 bases, and 2 bases had no gene match. Germline loops: CDR1 SEHNR, CDR2 FQNEAQ (reference sequence). The CDR3 is 13 amino acids. The CDR3 loop is CASSPGGDEKLFF. The CDR3 DNA follows: TGTGCCAGCAGCCCAGGGGGCGATGAAAAACTGTTTTTT.